This TCR beta chain derives from a study of T-cell memory formation after mild COVID-19. Concerning this clonotype itself: The antigen is undetermined.

cDNA libraries for TCR alpha and TCR beta, carrying sample barcodes and UMIs, came from 5'RACE with constant-segment primers. TCRdb redid the calling of the 5' RACE reads with MiXCR, one entry per CDR3 protein. Seen here are 350,000 to 550,000 distinct CDR3 sequences, around 17% observed once, and the top ten hold around a fifth. Study observations and caveats: The second-wave clones peaking on day 37 were not confirmed as SARS-CoV-2-specific. Contracting clones from day 15 to 85 had balanced CD4/CD8; later expanders favoured CD4+.

The ends were cut back, 0 bases at V and 0 bases at J, with 14 bases in the middle. This CDR3 comprises 16 residues. CDR1 and CDR2 (germline): GTSNPN, SVGIG (reference sequence). Sequenced material: PBMCs or a T cell subset sorted from them (not recorded which). The V gene is TRBV30, the J gene TRBJ2-5; weak D call: TRBD2 (7 bases). The receptor was isolated from a man between 18 and 29 years old who had mild COVID-19 (a few samples of this study predate the infection). Cell type and time point are not known. The DNA for the CDR3 is TGTGCCTGGAGTGTGGGCGGGGGCCTGTACCAAGAGACCCAGTACTTC. This encodes CAWSVGGGLYQETQYF.